This TCR beta chain was observed in a study of PD-1 blockade in classical Hodgkin lymphoma. CDR3 size: 14 residues. The V end lost 6 bases, the J end lost 6 bases, and 16 bases lay between the germline ends. The germline V gene encodes CDR1 LNHDA and CDR2 SQIVND (reference sequence). Indicated time point: cycle 4 day 1 (C4D1), after 6 weeks of nivolumab. There was relapse after autologous stem cell transplantation in every patient, and there was variation in brentuximab vedotin exposure. Progressive disease, partial response or complete response was each patient's best response. Using immunoSEQ multiplex PCR, the repertoire was profiled, and TCRdb retains in-frame clones only, with some absent. The sample carries fewer than 50,000 clones, about three quarters recorded once.

The V and J genes are TRBV19 and TRBJ2-3; D possibly uses TRBD1 or TRBD2 (5 bases each). This receptor was taken from a human donor with classical Hodgkin lymphoma. The sequenced sample was peripheral blood mononuclear cells (PBMCs), obtained before the fourth cycle of nivolumab. CDR3 protein: CASSGSPWGDTQYF. CDR3 DNA: TGTGCCAGTAGCGGCTCACCATGGGGGGATACGCAGTATTTT. The whole variable domain, filled in from reference TRBV19 and TRBJ2-3, reads DGGITQSPKYLFRKEGQNVTLSCEQNLNHDAMYWYRQDPGQGLRLIYYSQIVNDFQKGDIAEGYSVSREKKESFPLTVTSAQKNPTAFYLCASSGSPWGDTQYFGPGTRLTVL.